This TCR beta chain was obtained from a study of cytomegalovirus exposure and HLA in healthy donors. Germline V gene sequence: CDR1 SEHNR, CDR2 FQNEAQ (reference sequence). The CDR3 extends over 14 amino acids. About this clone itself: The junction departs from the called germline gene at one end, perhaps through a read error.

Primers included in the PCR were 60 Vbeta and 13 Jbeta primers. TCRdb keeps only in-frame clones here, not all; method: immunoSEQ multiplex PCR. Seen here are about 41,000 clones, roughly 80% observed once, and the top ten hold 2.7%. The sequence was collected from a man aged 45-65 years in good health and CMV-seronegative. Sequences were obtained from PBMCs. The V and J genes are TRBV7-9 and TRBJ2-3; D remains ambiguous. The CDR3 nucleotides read TGTTCCAGCAGCCGAAGCACCGCCCGCTCCCGGGAGTATTTT. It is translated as CSSSRSTARSREYF. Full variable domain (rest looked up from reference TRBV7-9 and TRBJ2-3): DTGVSQNPRHKITKRGQNVTFRCDPISEHNRLYWYRQTLGQGPEFLTYFQNEAQLEKSRLLSDRFSAERPKGSFSTLEIQRTEQGDSAMYLCSSSRSTARSREYFGPGTRLTVL.